This TCR beta chain comes out of a study of blood T cells in healthy people across ages (dated by TCRdb to between 2014 and 2017). Regarding the study in general: In model experiments, roughly one uniquely barcoded TCR beta cDNA molecule per two T cells was captured by template switching. To avoid experimental bias, donors of different ages were spread randomly across the sequencing lanes. Using deep sequencing normalized with unique cDNA molecular identifiers, the study measured how TCR beta repertoire diversity changes with age. The donors were split into four age groups: young (average 16 years), middle-aged (about 40), aged (approximately 60) and long-lived (approximately 89). The study analyzed two additional independent replicas of 1 million unique cDNA reads from the same blood draw for two donors, one aged 18 to 29 and one aged 80 or older. What the study reported, not specific to this receptor: Observed TCR beta diversity per million T cells fell roughly linearly with age, and a significant reduction was already apparent by age around 44. Total diversity estimates from one million sequenced T cells were considered lower bounds and underestimates. Because the CMV infection status of the donors was unknown, age-related changes in expanded clonotypes may potentially have been confounded. Because profiling used bulk unsorted PBMCs, naive and antigen-experienced compartments could not be compared conclusively. The long-lived group showed more naive CD4+ T cells, fewer expanded clones and increased TCR diversity than the aged group, suggesting age selection. Observed TCR beta diversity correlated strongly with the percentage of naive T cells measured by flow cytometry.

This clonotype was seen only a few times. The antigen it recognizes is unknown. Base qualities are not provided; no much larger clone lies one nucleotide away. Library preparation employed 5' RACE. The sample was run on an Illumina HiSeq 2500. A second PCR of roughly 7 to 11 cycles was performed with a sample-barcoded 5' primer and a J-beta primer mix. A template-switch 5' adaptor carrying 12 random nucleotides introduced a unique molecular identifier onto each TCR beta cDNA molecule. At least 3 million CDR3-containing paired-end reads were obtained from each sample. The Mint cDNA synthesis kit, primed by a TRBC-specific oligonucleotide, was used to synthesize first-strand cDNA from all RNA. After uracil-DNA glycosylase treatment, a first 18-cycle PCR used universal primers M1SS and BC2_uni_R on all cDNA. The study's processing was this. For normalization, 1 million high-quality reads were randomly selected from each sample, with every read carrying a distinct molecular identifier. Reads sharing molecular identifiers were discarded rather than binned into consensus sequences. MiTCR, run with a Q25 quality threshold and the strictest error-elimination algorithm, handled CDR3 identification, clonotype clustering and error correction. Lower-bound total TCR beta diversity was estimated with a nonparametric unseen species model using Euler transformation. TCRdb reanalyzed the raw reads on its own, using fastp at Q25 for trimming and MiXCR for clone calling, and kept in-frame beta chains. Rows with a matching CDR3 protein are joined into one entry that keeps the most common DNA and genes. TCRdb assigned the V and J calls; the authors' analysis was not used. Within this sample are over a million distinct CDR3 sequences, with approximately 59% of them counted one time only. The top ten hold about 6.3% of the sample.

The approximately 41 donors, aged about 6 to 95 years, were systemically healthy Caucasian individuals from Russia. Each donor gave around 9 milliliters of peripheral blood, collected into EDTA-treated Vacutainer tubes. PBMCs were isolated by Ficoll-Paque density-gradient centrifugation, with at least 7 million obtained per sample. Trizol reagent was used to extract total RNA from PBMCs, with at least 5.5 micrograms per sample. The percentages of naive CD45RAhigh/CD27high T cells were determined by flow cytometry on a PBMC aliquot from every donor. CDR3 length: 14 amino acids, cysteine to phenylalanine. Kept here is only the CDR3 DNA, which spans 42 bases and is read in frame from base 1. Via the germline V gene, CDR1 is MNHNS and CDR2 SASEGT. Ends trimmed: V by 5 bases, J by 7 bases; bases unmatched to a gene: 3.

The receptor chain draws on TRBV6-1 and TRBJ1-6, and TRBD1 aligns with 9 junction nucleotides. The receptor was derived from a man younger than 30 in good health. Sequencing used blood. The DNA sequence is TGTGCCAGCAGTCGGACAGGGGACAATTCACCCCTCCACTTT. Translation gives CASSRTGDNSPLHF.